The text below deals with one T cell receptor (beta chain). Its specificity is unknown. These data belong to a study of Graves' ophthalmopathy and Graves' hyperthyroidism. Study-wide results and caveats: Ophthalmopathy versus stable hyperthyroidism: 13-signature model gave under 90% sensitivity, 65% to 82% specificity.

Amplification targeted the TCR beta CDR3 regions, with RNA transcripts as the source material. Investigators did first-round RT-PCR with HTBI primers, then second-round multiplex PCR. TCRdb ran MiXCR on the multiplex PCR reads and lists one entry per CDR3 protein. The sample records over a million distinct CDR3 sequences, roughly two fifths being singletons. CDR1 and CDR2 (germline): MGHDK, SYGVNS. There are 18 residues in the CDR3. V shed 4 bases, J shed 7 bases, and the junction held 17 bases outside the gene matches. The V and J genes are TRBV25-1 and TRBJ2-5, with TRBD2 matching over 11 bases. The sample consisted of peripheral blood or thyroid tissue (not recorded which). This TCR came from an adult man with Graves' hyperthyroidism. In DNA form, the CDR3 reads TGTGCCAGCAGTGCAAGAGATGGTAGCGGGAGGGCTGCGGGGACCCAGTACTTC. It is translated as CASSARDGSGRAAGTQYF.